Listed below are T cell receptor beta chains from one sample, sequenced in a study of T cells of healthy individuals. TCRdb re-called the 5' RACE reads with MiXCR, one entry per CDR3 protein. The table includes roughly 87,000 distinct CDR3 sequences, roughly a sixth detected once. The receptors stem from a human donor in good health. Each CDR3 is given with its conserved first and last residue. Fields, in order: J gene, clone size, V gene, D gene, CDR3 protein, CDR3 DNA. D genes are given only for firm matches. Some rows mark clone size as missing; the rest say once, few, many or name a class of expanded clone.

j_call: TRBJ1-2
clone_size: NA
v_call: TRBV7-8
d_call: TRBD1
cdr3_aa: CASSLRGWTGDLAGYTF
cdr3_nt: TGTGCCAGCAGCTTACGAGGCTGGACAGGGGATTTAGCTGGCTACACCTTC

j_call: TRBJ2-5
clone_size: NA
v_call: TRBV20-1
d_call: TRBD2
cdr3_aa: CSAPPRTSGMEETQYF
cdr3_nt: TGCAGTGCCCCCCCCCGCACTAGCGGGATGGAAGAGACCCAGTACTTC

j_call: TRBJ2-5
clone_size: NA
v_call: TRBV13
d_call: NA
cdr3_aa: CASSSGLGGETQYF
cdr3_nt: TGTGCCAGCAGCTCAGGACTAGGGGGGGAGACCCAGTACTTC

j_call: TRBJ2-7
clone_size: few
v_call: TRBV5-1
d_call: TRBD2
cdr3_aa: CASSFSVSGIDEQYF
cdr3_nt: TGCGCCAGCAGCTTTTCGGTTAGCGGGATCGACGAGCAGTACTTC

j_call: TRBJ2-2
clone_size: many
v_call: TRBV7-3
d_call: NA
cdr3_aa: CASSTNTGELFF
cdr3_nt: TGCGCCAGCAGCACGAACACCGGGGAGCTGTTTTTT

j_call: TRBJ1-6
clone_size: many
v_call: TRBV7-9
d_call: NA
cdr3_aa: CASSPLGGGESPLHF
cdr3_nt: TGTGCCAGCAGCCCGCTAGGGGGGGGCGAGTCACCCCTCCACTTT

j_call: TRBJ2-1
clone_size: NA
v_call: TRBV20-1
d_call: TRBD2
cdr3_aa: CSAPLAGEYNEQFF
cdr3_nt: TGCAGTGCTCCACTAGCGGGCGAATACAATGAGCAGTTCTTC

j_call: TRBJ2-5
clone_size: NA
v_call: TRBV12-3/TRBV12-4
d_call: NA
cdr3_aa: CASAQGRETQYF
cdr3_nt: TGTGCCAGCGCCCAGGGTCGGGAGACCCAGTACTTC

j_call: TRBJ2-5
clone_size: NA
v_call: TRBV7-2
d_call: NA
cdr3_aa: CASSSGGSETQYF
cdr3_nt: TGTGCCAGCAGCTCCGGAGGGTCGGAGACCCAGTACTTC

j_call: TRBJ2-1
clone_size: many
v_call: TRBV28
d_call: NA
cdr3_aa: CASSPDSYNEQFF
cdr3_nt: TGTGCCAGCAGCCCTGACTCCTACAATGAGCAGTTCTTC

j_call: TRBJ2-2
clone_size: many
v_call: TRBV6-7
d_call: TRBD1
cdr3_aa: CASSYYWNRQGAPTGELFF
cdr3_nt: TGTGCCAGCAGTTACTACTGGAATCGGCAGGGGGCGCCCACCGGGGAGCTGTTTTTT

j_call: TRBJ2-7
clone_size: many
v_call: TRBV7-2
d_call: NA
cdr3_aa: CASSFKGGGEQYF
cdr3_nt: TGTGCCAGCAGCTTCAAGGGTGGGGGGGAGCAGTACTTC

j_call: TRBJ2-3
clone_size: NA
v_call: TRBV19
d_call: TRBD1
cdr3_aa: CASSRDRAADTQYF
cdr3_nt: TGTGCCAGTAGCCGAGACAGGGCAGCAGATACGCAGTATTTT

j_call: TRBJ2-7
clone_size: many
v_call: TRBV25-1
d_call: TRBD1
cdr3_aa: CASSGTGTYEQYF
cdr3_nt: TGTGCCAGCAGTGGGACAGGGACCTACGAGCAGTACTTC

j_call: TRBJ2-5
clone_size: NA
v_call: TRBV28
d_call: TRBD2
cdr3_aa: CASSLLAEWETKYF
cdr3_nt: TGTGCCAGCAGTCTACTAGCGGAGTGGGAGACCAAGTACTTC

j_call: TRBJ1-1
clone_size: few
v_call: TRBV3-1
d_call: NA
cdr3_aa: CASSQDVDNEAFF
cdr3_nt: TGTGCCAGCAGCCAAGACGTGGATAATGAAGCTTTCTTT

j_call: TRBJ2-1
clone_size: NA
v_call: TRBV24-1
d_call: NA
cdr3_aa: CATSDPHAAGYNEQFF
cdr3_nt: TGTGCCACCAGTGACCCGCACGCAGCGGGTTACAATGAGCAGTTCTTC

j_call: TRBJ2-7
clone_size: NA
v_call: TRBV28
d_call: TRBD1
cdr3_aa: CASRDRGTYEQYF
cdr3_nt: TGTGCCAGCAGAGACAGGGGAACCTACGAGCAGTACTTC

j_call: TRBJ1-5
clone_size: few
v_call: TRBV6-1
d_call: NA
cdr3_aa: CASNLSWEPQHF
cdr3_nt: TGTGCCAGCAATTTGTCCTGGGAGCCCCAGCATTTT

j_call: TRBJ2-5
clone_size: few
v_call: TRBV7-2
d_call: NA
cdr3_aa: CASSSLSRETQYF
cdr3_nt: TGTGCCAGCAGCTCCCTTTCAAGGGAGACCCAGTACTTC

j_call: TRBJ1-4
clone_size: few
v_call: TRBV6-2/TRBV6-3
d_call: TRBD1
cdr3_aa: CASSYVQGLIEKLFF
cdr3_nt: TGTGCCAGCAGTTACGTACAGGGGCTGATCGAAAAACTGTTTTTT

j_call: TRBJ1-4
clone_size: few
v_call: TRBV20-1
d_call: NA
cdr3_aa: CSARGLGGTNEKLFF
cdr3_nt: TGCAGTGCTAGAGGACTCGGGGGCACTAATGAAAAACTGTTTTTT

j_call: TRBJ1-1
clone_size: NA
v_call: TRBV4-1
d_call: NA
cdr3_aa: CASSQKGLRETEAFF
cdr3_nt: TGCGCCAGCAGCCAGAAAGGGCTGAGAGAAACTGAAGCTTTCTTT

j_call: TRBJ2-7
clone_size: many
v_call: TRBV28
d_call: NA
cdr3_aa: CASISRGYEQYF
cdr3_nt: TGTGCCAGCATCTCACGGGGTTACGAGCAGTACTTC

j_call: TRBJ2-7
clone_size: few
v_call: TRBV27
d_call: NA
cdr3_aa: CASGPGSEQYF
cdr3_nt: TGTGCCAGCGGGCCTGGTAGCGAGCAGTACTTC

j_call: TRBJ1-3
clone_size: few
v_call: TRBV28
d_call: TRBD1
cdr3_aa: CASSSGTDSGNTIYF
cdr3_nt: TGTGCCAGCAGTTCAGGGACAGACTCTGGAAACACCATATATTTT

j_call: TRBJ2-2
clone_size: few
v_call: TRBV2
d_call: NA
cdr3_aa: CASSGQSTGELFF
cdr3_nt: TGTGCCAGCAGTGGACAGAGTACCGGGGAGCTGTTTTTT

j_call: TRBJ2-7
clone_size: few
v_call: TRBV18
d_call: NA
cdr3_aa: CASSTRGNAYEQYF
cdr3_nt: TGTGCCAGCTCAACGCGGGGTAACGCCTACGAGCAGTACTTC

j_call: TRBJ2-2
clone_size: NA
v_call: TRBV6-6
d_call: NA
cdr3_aa: CASSEFSTGELFF
cdr3_nt: TGTGCCAGCAGCGAGTTCTCCACCGGGGAGCTGTTTTTT

j_call: TRBJ1-6
clone_size: many
v_call: TRBV7-9
d_call: NA
cdr3_aa: CASSLGIVPLHF
cdr3_nt: TGTGCCAGCAGCTTAGGTATCGTCCCCCTCCACTTT

j_call: TRBJ1-1
clone_size: many
v_call: TRBV28
d_call: NA
cdr3_aa: CASSRPLLGAFF
cdr3_nt: TGTGCCAGCAGCCGACCGCTTCTGGGAGCTTTCTTT

j_call: TRBJ1-1
clone_size: few
v_call: TRBV15
d_call: TRBD1
cdr3_aa: CATSRVAGTGNTEAFF
cdr3_nt: TGTGCCACCAGCAGAGTAGCAGGGACAGGGAACACTGAAGCTTTCTTT

j_call: TRBJ2-2
clone_size: few
v_call: TRBV4-2
d_call: NA
cdr3_aa: CASSLRTGRGKNTGELFF
cdr3_nt: TGTGCCAGCAGCCTCAGGACAGGGAGGGGGAAAAACACCGGGGAGCTGTTTTTT

j_call: TRBJ2-7
clone_size: NA
v_call: TRBV18
d_call: TRBD2
cdr3_aa: CASSPSGTSGIKYF
cdr3_nt: TGTGCCAGCTCACCCTCCGGGACTAGCGGGATAAAGTACTTC

j_call: TRBJ2-7
clone_size: few
v_call: TRBV2
d_call: TRBD1
cdr3_aa: CASSGDRGPEQYF
cdr3_nt: TGTGCCAGCAGTGGGGACAGGGGGCCGGAGCAGTACTTC

j_call: TRBJ2-4
clone_size: few
v_call: TRBV4-2
d_call: NA
cdr3_aa: CASSQALLEAKNIQYF
cdr3_nt: TGTGCCAGCAGCCAAGCCCTTTTAGAAGCCAAAAACATTCAGTACTTC

j_call: TRBJ1-5
clone_size: NA
v_call: TRBV6-2/TRBV6-3
d_call: NA
cdr3_aa: CASSYSGTQHF
cdr3_nt: TGTGCCAGCAGTTACTCGGGGACCCAGCATTTT

j_call: TRBJ2-1
clone_size: many
v_call: TRBV9
d_call: NA
cdr3_aa: CASSVTGTEYNEQFF
cdr3_nt: TGTGCCAGCAGCGTAACGGGGACGGAGTACAATGAGCAGTTCTTC

j_call: TRBJ2-6
clone_size: NA
v_call: TRBV29-1
d_call: NA
cdr3_aa: CSVQGPGANVLTF
cdr3_nt: TGCAGCGTTCAAGGCCCTGGGGCCAACGTCCTGACTTTC

j_call: TRBJ2-7
clone_size: NA
v_call: TRBV5-1
d_call: NA
cdr3_aa: CASSLAGGTKVEQYF
cdr3_nt: TGCGCCAGCAGCTTGGCGGGCGGGACGAAGGTGGAGCAGTACTTC

j_call: TRBJ2-5
clone_size: NA
v_call: TRBV18
d_call: NA
cdr3_aa: CASSTNRETQYF
cdr3_nt: TGTGCCAGCAGCACTAACAGAGAGACCCAGTACTTC

j_call: TRBJ2-7
clone_size: many
v_call: TRBV12-3/TRBV12-4
d_call: NA
cdr3_aa: CASSFGDTVTNEQYF
cdr3_nt: TGTGCCAGCAGTTTTGGGGACACAGTAACGAACGAGCAGTACTTC

j_call: TRBJ2-5
clone_size: NA
v_call: TRBV5-1
d_call: NA
cdr3_aa: CASSLGSGETQYF
cdr3_nt: TGCGCCAGCAGCTTGGGGAGCGGAGAGACCCAGTACTTC

j_call: TRBJ2-2
clone_size: NA
v_call: TRBV7-9
d_call: TRBD1
cdr3_aa: CASSSRQGVTGELFF
cdr3_nt: TGTGCCAGCAGCTCCCGACAGGGAGTCACCGGGGAGCTGTTTTTT

j_call: TRBJ1-1
clone_size: few
v_call: TRBV27
d_call: NA
cdr3_aa: CASSFRPRDTEAFF
cdr3_nt: TGTGCCAGCAGCTTCCGACCGAGGGACACTGAAGCTTTCTTT

j_call: TRBJ2-7
clone_size: few
v_call: TRBV4-3
d_call: NA
cdr3_aa: CASSQGTPSYEQYF
cdr3_nt: TGCGCCAGCAGCCAAGGGACGCCCTCCTACGAGCAGTACTTC

j_call: TRBJ1-4
clone_size: NA
v_call: TRBV20-1
d_call: NA
cdr3_aa: CSARPEGDKLFF
cdr3_nt: TGCAGTGCTAGGCCTGAGGGAGACAAACTGTTTTTT

j_call: TRBJ2-7
clone_size: few
v_call: TRBV7-9
d_call: NA
cdr3_aa: CASSITGSYEQYF
cdr3_nt: TGTGCCAGCAGCATTACTGGCTCCTACGAGCAGTACTTC